Sequencing of this T cell receptor (beta chain) was carried out in a study of T cell repertoires in cytomegalovirus infection. Broader study findings: The response measured ex vivo was dominated by TCR beta clonotypes (HLA-C-restricted and CMV-specific).

The CDR3 spans 14 residues. The V end was cut by 2 bases, the J end by 6 bases, with 13 bases between. Per germline, CDR1 LGHNT and CDR2 FRNRAP. This clonotype was counted ten times or more. The antigen is unknown. TCRdb redid the calling of the reads with MiXCR, one entry per CDR3 protein. The sample consists of about 600,000 distinct CDR3 sequences, approximately 24% of them appearing once. The chain uses TRBV12-5 and TRBJ1-2; D ambiguous. The sequenced sample was CD8+ T cells from PBMCs. The TCR sequence derives from a human donor in good health (CMV status not recorded). Some clones in this sample may be carry-over from other donors' samples. CDR3 region: CASGLIKGLDGYTF. The CDR3, as DNA: TGTGCTAGTGGTTTGATAAAAGGGCTGGATGGCTACACCTTC.